These 23 T cell receptor beta chains share one sample of origin, sequenced in a study of cytomegalovirus exposure and HLA in healthy donors. The PCR used 60 Vbeta and 13 Jbeta primers. The table came from immunoSEQ multiplex PCR; TCRdb's copy has only in-frame clones and leaves some out. The profile shows 100,000 to 150,000 clones, roughly 74% of them singletons. The sequenced material came from PBMCs. Every receptor here comes from a man between 40 and 49 years old in good health and CMV-seronegative.

The chain employs TRBV13 and TRBJ1-1; the D is unclear. V lost 8 bases and J lost 3, with 13 bases in between. The CDR3 has 13 residues. Looked up from germline, CDR1 is PRHDT and CDR2 is FYEKMQ (reference sequence). CDR3 residues: CASRTKTYTEAFF. The CDR3 DNA is TGTGCCAGCCGAACCAAAACATACACTGAAGCTTTCTTT.

The chain couples TRBV6-5 to TRBJ1-2; 8 bases are a match to TRBD1. Germline values: CDR1 MNHEY, CDR2 SVGAGI. The CDR3 consists of 15 residues. V lost 0 bases, J lost 3 bases, and 3 bases stayed unmatched. CDR3 loop: CASSYSAGGDYGYTF. CDR3 coding DNA: TGTGCCAGCAGTTACTCAGCAGGGGGCGACTATGGCTACACCTTC.

The chain recombines TRBV5-1 with TRBJ2-2; maybe TRBD1 (5 bases). The germline V gene encodes CDR1 SGHRS and CDR2 YFSETQ. There are 11 residues in the CDR3. The V end was cut by 8 bases, the J end by 6 bases, with 8 bases between. CDR3 bases: TGCGCCAGTACAGGCCCCGGGGAGCTGTTTTTT. This sequence encodes CASTGPGELFF.

The chain recombines TRBV27 with TRBJ2-5; D possibly corresponds to TRBD2 (6 bases). Trimming cost V 2 bases and J 2 bases, with 12 bases left between them. Looked up from germline, CDR1 is MNHEY and CDR2 is SMNVEV (reference sequence). This CDR3 region has 15 residues. CDR3 amino acids: CASSLGAGLQETQYF. In nucleotides, the CDR3 is TGTGCCAGCAGTTTAGGAGCGGGCCTACAAGAGACCCAGTACTTC.

The chain uses TRBV28 and TRBJ2-3; TRBD1 agrees at 7 bases. Per germline, CDR1 MDHEN and CDR2 SYDVKM. J gave up 0 bases and V 8 bases, and 11 bases lay outside the gene matches. The CDR3 consists of 16 residues. The CDR3 loop is CASFWRQGGSTDTQYF. In DNA form, the CDR3 reads TGTGCCAGCTTCTGGAGACAGGGCGGTAGCACAGATACGCAGTATTTT.

The rearrangement links TRBV28 to TRBJ1-5; D might be TRBD1 (6 bases). The CDR3 sequence is 15 residues long. The germline V gene has CDR1 MDHEN and CDR2 SYDVKM. V gave up 7 bases and J gave up 0 bases, with 13 bases separating them. The CDR3 DNA follows: TGTGCCAGCATCCAAGGGGGAAATAGCAATCAGCCCCAGCATTTT. It translates to CASIQGGNSNQPQHF.

This clone came up a few times. The V gene is TRBV6-4, the J gene TRBJ2-1; 9 bases fit TRBD1. This CDR3 region has 15 residues. V lost 5 bases to trimming and J lost 2 bases; unmatched junction nucleotides: 4. From germline, CDR1 is MRHNA and CDR2 SNTAGT. CDR3 coding DNA: TGTGCCAGCAGTCCGGGACAGGGCACCTACAATGAGCAGTTCTTC. The encoded protein is CASSPGQGTYNEQFF.

This clone was seen only once. The rearrangement uses TRBV9 and TRBJ2-3; 8 bases fit TRBD2. With 4 bases clipped from V and 2 bases from J, the junction kept 6 bases outside the gene matches. Germline CDR1 SGDLS, CDR2 YYNGEE. This CDR3 is built from 15 residues. CDR3 sequence (DNA): TGTGCCAGCAGCCTTACGGGGGGGGACACAGATACGCAGTATTTT. It encodes CASSLTGGDTDTQYF.

The V and J genes are TRBV9 and TRBJ1-3; 9 nucleotides agree with TRBD1. The CDR3 is 15 amino acids. Trimming at V came to 3 bases and at J to 3 bases, leaving 4 bases not matched to a gene. From germline, CDR1 is SGDLS and CDR2 YYNGEE. CDR3 bases: TGTGCCAGCAGCGAGGGACAGGGATTTGGAAACACCATATATTTT. This codes for CASSEGQGFGNTIYF.

This chain connects TRBV5-4 to TRBJ2-2; TRBD2 aligns across 7 bases. Trimming took 4 bases from V and 1 from J; bases not matched to a gene: 7. This CDR3 spans 16 amino acids. CDR1 SGHNT and CDR2 YYREEE come from the germline V gene (reference sequence). In nucleotides, the CDR3 is TGTGCCAGCAGCGCCGGAGGGAGGGAGAACACCGGGGAGCTGTTTTTT. It specifies CASSAGGRENTGELFF. Filled out from reference TRBV5-4 and TRBJ2-2, the complete variable domain reads ETGVTQSPTHLIKTRGQQVTLRCSSQSGHNTVSWYQQALGQGPQFIFQYYREEENGRGNFPPRFSGLQFPNYSSELNVNALELDDSALYLCASSAGGRENTGELFFGEGSRLTVL.

With respect to this clone: Other nucleotide sequences from this sample produce the same CDR3. The chain uses TRBV5-6 and TRBJ1-6, with D possibly matching TRBD1 (5 bases). The V end was cut by 0 bases, the J end by 6 bases, with 7 bases between. The germline CDR1 and CDR2 sequences are SGHDT and YYEEEE. CDR3 length: 14 residues. DNA of the CDR3: TGTGCCAGCAGCTTGGGCAGGGCTAATTCACCCCTCCACTTT. Translating it yields CASSLGRANSPLHF.

This chain connects TRBV11-1 to TRBJ2-3, with D maybe TRBD1 (6 bases). Germline values: CDR1 SGHAT, CDR2 FQDESV (reference sequence). V was pared by 1 base and J by 4 bases, with 6 bases between. This CDR3 is built from 13 residues. The CDR3, as DNA: TGTGCCAGCAGCTTAGGGGGGCCAGATACGCAGTATTTT. This encodes CASSLGGPDTQYF.

V usage is TRBV7-3 and J usage is TRBJ2-2; D not resolved. The V end lost 5 bases, the J end lost 4 bases, and 8 bases lay between the germline ends. Per germline, CDR1 SGHTA and CDR2 FQGTGA. This CDR3 contains 13 residues. The CDR3 loop reads CASSLRITGELFF. CDR3 nucleotides: TGTGCCAGCAGCCTCAGGATCACCGGGGAGCTGTTTTTT.

The rearrangement joins TRBV6-1 to TRBJ2-6, with D perhaps matching TRBD1 (6 bases). This CDR3 region has 18 residues. Germline V lookup: CDR1 MNHNS, CDR2 SASEGT. Trimming cost V 2 bases and J 4 bases, with 18 bases left between them. CDR3 protein: CASSERIRGGPGANVLTF. In DNA form, the CDR3 reads TGTGCCAGCAGTGAAAGGATCAGGGGCGGGCCGGGGGCCAACGTCCTGACTTTC.

The chain carries TRBV6-5 and TRBJ1-2; 9 nucleotides match TRBD1. CDR1 MNHEY and CDR2 SVGAGI come from the germline V gene. The CDR3 totals 15 residues. The junction had 8 bases not matched to a gene; V was cut back by 5 bases and J by 4 bases. CDR3: CASSGTGFVTYGYTF. The DNA of the CDR3 is TGTGCCAGCAGTGGGACAGGGTTCGTTACCTATGGCTACACCTTC.

V and J are TRBV7-2 and TRBJ2-7; 7 bases fit TRBD2. With 0 bases clipped from V and 6 bases from J, the junction kept 2 bases outside the gene matches. The CDR3 spans 13 residues. Germline V gene sequence: CDR1 SGHTA, CDR2 FQGNSA. The CDR3 sequence: CASSLAGGGEQYF. The CDR3 coding sequence is TGTGCCAGCAGCTTAGCGGGGGGGGGCGAGCAGTACTTC.

The J gene is TRBJ2-5, the V gene TRBV4-3, with a tentative D call TRBD2 (5 bases). Germline CDR1 reads LGHNA; CDR2 reads YSLEER. The CDR3 sequence is 13 residues long. The V and J ends lost 3 bases and 5 bases respectively, with 10 bases between them. The CDR3 DNA reads TGCGCCAGCAGCCATTCGCCTAGCGAGACCCAGTACTTC. Translated, it gives CASSHSPSETQYF.

The chain joins TRBV5-1 to TRBJ2-7, with 7 bases aligning to TRBD1. V dropped 0 bases and J dropped 4; count of bases not matched to a gene: 13. Per the germline V gene, CDR1 is SGHRS and CDR2 is YFSETQ. The length of the CDR3 is 17 residues. The CDR3 is CASSLDPPSTGSYEQYF. The CDR3 nucleotides are TGCGCCAGCAGCTTGGACCCACCCTCGACAGGGTCTTACGAGCAGTACTTC. Looking up the rest from reference TRBV5-1 and TRBJ2-7 gives the full variable domain: KAGVTQTPRYLIKTRGQQVTLSCSPISGHRSVSWYQQTPGQGLQFLFEYFSETQRNKGNFPGRFSGRQFSNSRSEMNVSTLELGDSALYLCASSLDPPSTGSYEQYFGPGTRLTVT.

The chain employs TRBV10-3 and TRBJ1-1; the D gene is possibly TRBD1 (6 bases). V lost 10 bases and J lost 1, with 10 bases in between. Germline assignment: CDR1 ENHRY and CDR2 SYGVKD. The CDR3 consists of 12 residues. The CDR3 sequence is CATTGRNTEAFF. In nucleotides, the CDR3 is TGTGCCACTACAGGGAGGAACACTGAAGCTTTCTTT.

The sample holds one count of this clone. The CDR3 loop reads CAYEVNTEAFF. The DNA for the CDR3 is TGTGCCTACGAGGTGAACACTGAAGCTTTCTTT. The genes are TRBV6-1 and TRBJ1-1; unclear D gene. The CDR3 length is 11 residues. V lost 11 bases to trimming and J lost 0 bases, with 7 bases between them. The germline V gene has CDR1 MNHNS and CDR2 SASEGT.

The table lists this clone with a count of one. The V call is TRBV28, the J call TRBJ1-3; D not certain. CDR1 and CDR2 from the germline V gene are MDHEN and SYDVKM. Trimming took 1 base from V and 0 from J, leaving 7 bases between them. The length of the CDR3 is 15 residues. This chain's CDR3 is CASSLLRNSGNTIYF. The CDR3 coding sequence is TGTGCCAGCAGTTTATTGAGGAACTCTGGAAACACCATATATTTT.

CDR3 sequence: CATSPGDGIAKNIQYF. The CDR3 nucleotides are TGTGCCACCAGCCCAGGGGACGGAATAGCCAAAAACATTCAGTACTTC. The genes are TRBV15 and TRBJ2-4; weak D call: TRBD1 (6 bases). The CDR3 loop spans 16 amino acids. Germline CDR1 reads LNHNV; CDR2 reads YYDKDF (reference sequence). Trimming stripped 5 bases from V and 0 bases from J, with 14 bases between.

The chain has TRBV2 and TRBJ1-1; D possibly corresponds to TRBD1 (5 bases). The CDR3 is made up of 14 amino acids. The germline V and J ends were trimmed by 7 bases and 3 bases, with 15 bases remaining between them. Germline assignment: CDR1 SNHLY and CDR2 FYNNEI. The CDR3 region has the DNA TGTGCCAGCATGAGGGGCTGGGGGGACACTGAAGCTTTCTTT. Translated, it gives CASMRGWGDTEAFF. Filled out from reference TRBV2 and TRBJ1-1, the complete variable domain reads EPEVTQTPSHQVTQMGQEVILRCVPISNHLYFYWYRQILGQKVEFLVSFYNNEISEKSEIFDDQFSVERPDGSNFTLKIRSTKLEDSAMYFCASMRGWGDTEAFFGQGTRLTVV.